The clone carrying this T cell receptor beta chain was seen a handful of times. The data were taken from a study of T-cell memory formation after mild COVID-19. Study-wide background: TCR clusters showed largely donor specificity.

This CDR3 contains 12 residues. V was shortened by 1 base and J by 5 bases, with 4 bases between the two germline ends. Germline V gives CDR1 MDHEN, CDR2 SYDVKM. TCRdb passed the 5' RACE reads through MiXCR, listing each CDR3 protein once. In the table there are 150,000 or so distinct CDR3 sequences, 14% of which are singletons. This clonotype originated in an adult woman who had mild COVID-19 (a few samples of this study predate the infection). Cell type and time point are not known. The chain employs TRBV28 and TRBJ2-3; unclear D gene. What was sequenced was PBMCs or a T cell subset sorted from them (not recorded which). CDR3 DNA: TGTGCCAGCAGTTTATTCCGAGATACGCAGTATTTT. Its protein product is CASSLFRDTQYF. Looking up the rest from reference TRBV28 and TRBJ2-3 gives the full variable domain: DVKVTQSSRYLVKRTGEKVFLECVQDMDHENMFWYRQDPGLGLRLIYFSYDVKMKEKGDIPEGYSVSREKKERFSLILESASTNQTSMYLCASSLFRDTQYFGPGTRLTVL.